Listed below are T cell receptor beta chains from one sample, sequenced in a study of cytomegalovirus exposure and HLA in healthy donors. Assay: immunoSEQ multiplex PCR; the TCRdb copy retains only in-frame clones and omits some. The sample contains 150,000 to 200,000 clones, 82% of which appear only once. Sample: PBMCs. The receptor set was obtained from a girl between 2 and 10 years old in good health and CMV-seropositive. Both conserved end residues are part of each CDR3. D genes are given only for firm matches. Clone size is given for some rows only: seen once, a few or many times, or a class if the clone is expanded.

NA TRBJ2-2 TRBV19 NA TGTGCCAGTCCTAGCCCCCGCCACACCGGGGAGCTGTTTTTT CASPSPRHTGELFF
TRBD2 TRBJ2-7 TRBV6-6 NA TGTGCCAGCAGATCGGATAGCGGGAGGGCCTACGAGCAGTACTTC CASRSDSGRAYEQYF
TRBD1 TRBJ2-5 TRBV2 NA TGTGCCAGCAGTGAGGGGGACAGGGGAACAGAGACCCAGTACTTC CASSEGDRGTETQYF
TRBD2 TRBJ2-7 TRBV7-9 NA TGTGCCAGCAGCCCCCAGCGGGAGGGCGAGCAGTACTTC CASSPQREGEQYF
NA TRBJ1-1 TRBV7-6 NA TGTGCCAGCAGCTTAGTCCAGAGGGGGAATTGGGACACTGAAGCTTTCTTT CASSLVQRGNWDTEAFF
TRBD1 TRBJ2-2 TRBV2 NA TGTGCCAGCAGTCGAGACAGGGTGAACACCGGGGAGCTGTTTTTT CASSRDRVNTGELFF
TRBD1 TRBJ2-5 TRBV19 NA TGTGCCAGTAGTTATACGACAGGGGGAGCAGAGACCCAGTACTTC CASSYTTGGAETQYF
TRBD1 TRBJ1-5 TRBV2 NA TGTGCCGGATCCTTTGGACAGGGGGCGGAACAGCCCCAGCATTTT CAGSFGQGAEQPQHF
TRBD2 TRBJ2-6 TRBV4-1 NA TGCGCCAGCAGCACGCTTGGACTAGCGGGCTTAGGCTTAGCCTCTGGGGCCAACGTCCTGACTTTC CASSTLGLAGLGLASGANVLTF
NA TRBJ2-7 TRBV28 NA TGTGCCAGCATAGGGGACTCCTACGAGCAGTACTTC CASIGDSYEQYF
NA TRBJ1-2 TRBV18 NA TGTGCCAGCTCACCACTCAGCGGCGCCGATGGCTACACCTTC CASSPLSGADGYTF
NA TRBJ1-1 TRBV30 NA TGTGCCTGGAAGTCTCGGAGGAACACTGAAGCTTTCTTT CAWKSRRNTEAFF
TRBD2 TRBJ2-2 TRBV7-3 NA TGTGCCAGCAGCCCGGGAGGGAGGGACACCGGGGAGCTGTTTTTT CASSPGGRDTGELFF
TRBD1 TRBJ2-5 TRBV5-1 few TGCGCCAGCAGCAAGGGGACAGTTAGAGAGACCCAGTACTTC CASSKGTVRETQYF
TRBD1 TRBJ2-2 TRBV2 few TGTGCCAGCAGCAGAAGACAGGGATCGAACACCGGGGAGCTGTTTTTT CASSRRQGSNTGELFF
TRBD2 TRBJ2-7 TRBV7-3 NA TGTGCCAGCAGTTGGACTAGGCGGGGCAACGAGCAGTACTTC CASSWTRRGNEQYF
NA TRBJ2-1 TRBV5-6 NA TGTGCCAGCAGCTTATTTACGTACAGTTACAATGAGCAGTTCTTC CASSLFTYSYNEQFF
TRBD1 TRBJ1-1 TRBV12-5 NA TGTGCTAGTGGACCTCCTAGCTCCCTCGGGACAGTAGAAGCTTTCTTT CASGPPSSLGTVEAFF
TRBD1 TRBJ1-1 TRBV30 NA TGTGCCTGGTCAAGGGGGGGGACAGGGATCATTTCGGACACTGAAGCTTTCTTT CAWSRGGTGIISDTEAFF
TRBD1 TRBJ1-1 TRBV14 NA TGTGCCAGCAGCCGACAGGGGTTCACTGAAGCTTTCTTT CASSRQGFTEAFF
TRBD1 TRBJ1-2 TRBV5-1 NA TGCGCCAGCAGAGAGGGGCAGGGGGCGGAGTACTATGGCTACACCTTC CASREGQGAEYYGYTF
TRBD1 TRBJ2-5 TRBV19 NA TGTGCCAGTAGTTGGGACAGGCCAAAGACCCAGTACTTC CASSWDRPKTQYF
NA TRBJ2-7 TRBV7-9 NA TGTGCCAGCAGCTTAGAGGGCAGGGGCGCCCACGAGCAGTACTTC CASSLEGRGAHEQYF
NA TRBJ2-3 TRBV18 NA TGTGCCAGCTCACGGGCAGGTGCCACAGATACGCAGTATTTT CASSRAGATDTQYF
TRBD2 TRBJ2-3 TRBV2 NA TGTGCCAGCAGTGCCGGGACTACCCCCACAGATACGCAGTATTTT CASSAGTTPTDTQYF
TRBD2 TRBJ2-3 TRBV5-1 NA TGCGCCAGCAGCCCGGGACTAGCGGGAGGGGGGCGTACGCAGTATTTT CASSPGLAGGGRTQYF
NA TRBJ2-1 TRBV5-1 NA TGCGCCAGCAGCTTGGTGTTAGACCAGGGGCAGTTCTTC CASSLVLDQGQFF
NA TRBJ1-5 TRBV19 NA TGTGCCAGTAGCGGGGAACCCAATCAGCCCCAGCATTTT CASSGEPNQPQHF
NA TRBJ2-2 TRBV6-1 NA TGTGCCAGCAGTGGGAAGGGGGTGGAGGCCGGGGAGCTGTTTTTT CASSGKGVEAGELFF
TRBD1 TRBJ2-7 TRBV30 few TGTGCCTGGAGTCCTGGGGGACAGGGTTCCTACGAGCAGTACTTC CAWSPGGQGSYEQYF
NA TRBJ1-2 TRBV6-5 NA TGTGCCAGCAGCCCCGGGGTCCATGGCTACACCTTC CASSPGVHGYTF
TRBD2 TRBJ2-5 TRBV7-9 NA TGTGCCAGCAGCCCCCTTCGGCTAGCGGGAGGGGAGACCCAGTACTTC CASSPLRLAGGETQYF
TRBD2 TRBJ2-5 TRBV5-1 NA TGCGCCAGCAGCCCCGGACTAGCGGGAGTTTGGGAGCAGTACTTC CASSPGLAGVWEQYF
NA TRBJ2-7 TRBV19 NA TGTGCCAGTACAAGGAGGGCAGGGACCCACGAGCAGTACTTC CASTRRAGTHEQYF
TRBD1 TRBJ2-7 TRBV19 NA TGTGCCAGTAGTATATCGACAGGGACCCCCTACGAGCAGTACTTC CASSISTGTPYEQYF
TRBD2 TRBJ2-1 TRBV7-3 NA TGTGCCAGCAGCCTAGGCGGGGGGAATGAGCAGTTCTTC CASSLGGGNEQFF
NA TRBJ2-7 TRBV6-1 once TGTGCCATTACCACCGAGGGGGGGCCCTACGAGCAGTACTTC CAITTEGGPYEQYF
NA TRBJ1-5 TRBV30 NA TGTGCCTGGAGTATATCCAGGGATCAGCCCCAGCATTTT CAWSISRDQPQHF
TRBD1 TRBJ1-3 TRBV29-1 NA TGCAGCGCCCGGGGACAGGGTAGAAACACCATATATTTT CSARGQGRNTIYF
TRBD2 TRBJ2-1 TRBV6-5 NA TGTGCCAGCAGACCTACTAGCGGGAACTACAATGAGCAGTTCTTC CASRPTSGNYNEQFF
NA TRBJ2-7 TRBV5-4 once TGTGCCAGCAATCTAGCGTTCTACGAGCAGTACTTC CASNLAFYEQYF
NA TRBJ2-1 TRBV30 NA TGTGCCTGGGACCGGAAAGCGGAGGTCGGTAGTGAGCAGTTCTTC CAWDRKAEVGSEQFF
NA TRBJ2-1 TRBV4-2 NA TGTTCGAGCGGAAACCCTTACAATGAGCAGTTCTTC CSSGNPYNEQFF
NA TRBJ2-2 TRBV7-9 NA TGTGCCAGCAGCTTAAGTGCGGGTGCGAACACCGGGGAGCTGTTTTTT CASSLSAGANTGELFF
TRBD1 TRBJ2-7 TRBV28 once TGTGCCAGCAGCGAGACAGGGGTTGGCTACGAGCAGTACTTC CASSETGVGYEQYF
NA TRBJ2-1 TRBV30 once TGTGCCTGGAGAGCCTGGGGTCTGTTACTGGGGGGAAATGAGCAGTTCTTC CAWRAWGLLLGGNEQFF
TRBD2 TRBJ2-7 TRBV5-1 NA TGCGCCAGCAGCTTACTAGCGGGAGGAGGCTACGAGCAGTACTTC CASSLLAGGGYEQYF
TRBD2 TRBJ2-7 TRBV30 NA TGTGCCTGGAGTTACGGGGGGGCAATCTACGAGCAGTACTTC CAWSYGGAIYEQYF
NA TRBJ1-4 TRBV30 NA TGTGCCCGAGGTTCGACGTCCTTTGCAACTAATGAAAAACTGTTTTTT CARGSTSFATNEKLFF
TRBD2 TRBJ2-1 TRBV5-4 NA TGTGCCAGCAGCTTGGCCATCCGACTAGCGGGGTCCAATGAGCAGTTCTTC CASSLAIRLAGSNEQFF
TRBD1 TRBJ2-3 TRBV4-1 NA TGCGCCAGCAGCCGCCTAGGGACAGGGGTGTCCACAGATACGCAGTATTTT CASSRLGTGVSTDTQYF
TRBD2 TRBJ2-7 TRBV5-8 NA TGTGCCAGCAGCTACCACGGGACTAGCGGGAGCCCACAAGAGCAGTACTTC CASSYHGTSGSPQEQYF